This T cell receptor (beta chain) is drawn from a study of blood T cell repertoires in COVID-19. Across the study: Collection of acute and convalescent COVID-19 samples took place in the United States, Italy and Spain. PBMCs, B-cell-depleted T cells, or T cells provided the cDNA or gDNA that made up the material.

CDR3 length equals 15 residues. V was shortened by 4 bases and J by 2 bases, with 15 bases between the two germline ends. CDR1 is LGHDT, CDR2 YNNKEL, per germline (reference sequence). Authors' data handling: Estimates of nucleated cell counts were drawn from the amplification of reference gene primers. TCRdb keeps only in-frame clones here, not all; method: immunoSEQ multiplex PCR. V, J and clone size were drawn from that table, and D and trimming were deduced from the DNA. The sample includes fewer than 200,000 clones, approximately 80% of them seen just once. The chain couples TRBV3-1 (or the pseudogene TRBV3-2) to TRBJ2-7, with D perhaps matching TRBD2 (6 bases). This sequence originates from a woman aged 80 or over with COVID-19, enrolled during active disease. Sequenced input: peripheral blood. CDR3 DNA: TGTGCCAGCAGCCCCGGACTAAACACAGCCTACGAGCAGTACTTC. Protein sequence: CASSPGLNTAYEQYF.